The text below deals with one TCR beta chain. This entry comes from a study of blood T cell repertoires in COVID-19. Study in general: The United States, Italy and Spain provided the acute and convalescent COVID-19 samples. Sources were T cells, B-cell-depleted T cells, or PBMCs; the material itself was cDNA or gDNA.

In the study's own analysis: Estimation of nucleated cell counts was performed using reference gene primer amplification. Method: immunoSEQ multiplex PCR; TCRdb's copy keeps in-frame clones and lacks some. V and J calls and clone size are those listed in that table; D and trimming were worked out from the DNA. The table has about 190,000 clones, nearly 90% seen once. This CDR3 has 16 amino acids. V lost 1 base, J lost 5 bases, and 12 bases lay in between. The V gene's germline CDR1 is SGHTA and CDR2 FQGNSA. The chain couples TRBV7-2 to TRBJ1-6; D uncertain. Sequenced sample: peripheral blood. This TCR came from a man between 45 and 60 years old with acute or convalescent COVID-19. The CDR3 is CASSLEGGRNNSPLHF. In DNA form, the CDR3 reads TGTGCCAGCAGCTTAGAAGGTGGGAGAAATAATTCACCCCTCCACTTT.